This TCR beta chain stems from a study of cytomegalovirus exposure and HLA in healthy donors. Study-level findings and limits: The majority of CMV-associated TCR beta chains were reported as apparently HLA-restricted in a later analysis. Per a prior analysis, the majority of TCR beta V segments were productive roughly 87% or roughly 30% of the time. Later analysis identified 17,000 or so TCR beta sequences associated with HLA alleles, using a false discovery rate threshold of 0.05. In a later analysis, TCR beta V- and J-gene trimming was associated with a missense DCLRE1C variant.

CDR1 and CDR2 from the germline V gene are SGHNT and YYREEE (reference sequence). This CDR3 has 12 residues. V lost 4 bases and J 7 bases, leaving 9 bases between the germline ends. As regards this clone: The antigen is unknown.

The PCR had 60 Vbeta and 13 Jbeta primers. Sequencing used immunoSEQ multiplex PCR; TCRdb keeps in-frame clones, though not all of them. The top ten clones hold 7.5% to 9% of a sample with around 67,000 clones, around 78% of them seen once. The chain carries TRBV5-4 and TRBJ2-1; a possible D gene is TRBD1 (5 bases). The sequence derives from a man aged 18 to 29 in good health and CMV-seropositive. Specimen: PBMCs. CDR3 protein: CASSQGRNEQFF. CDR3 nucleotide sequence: TGTGCCAGCAGCCAGGGTAGGAATGAGCAGTTCTTC. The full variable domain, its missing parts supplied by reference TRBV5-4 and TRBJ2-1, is ETGVTQSPTHLIKTRGQQVTLRCSSQSGHNTVSWYQQALGQGPQFIFQYYREEENGRGNFPPRFSGLQFPNYSSELNVNALELDDSALYLCASSQGRNEQFFGPGTRLTVL.